Listed below are T cell receptor beta chains from one sample, sequenced in a study of technical replicates of blood from a handful of donors. The assay was immunoSEQ multiplex PCR, and TCRdb's table has in-frame clones only and misses some. The sample has about 98,000 clones, approximately 96% seen once; the top ten hold less than 0.25%. The specimen sequenced was T cells isolated from PBMCs. The source is a human donor in good health. CDR3s include the opening cysteine and the closing phenylalanine or tryptophan. The D gene is left open where the match is weak. Size values are once, few and many counts, or a class for expanded clones, and some rows have none.

V	J	size	D	DNA	CDR3
TRBV7-8	TRBJ1-5	-	-	TGTGCCAGCAGCTTAGGGCAGGGGACCGATCAGCCCCAGCATTTT	CASSLGQGTDQPQHF
TRBV5-3	TRBJ2-1	-	-	TGTGCCAGAAGCTTGGTTTCCAGGTTTGGGCAGTTCTTC	CARSLVSRFGQFF
TRBV6-1	TRBJ2-2	-	TRBD2	TGTGCCAGCACTTGGTTAGCGGGAGACACCGGGGAGCTGTTTTTT	CASTWLAGDTGELFF
TRBV5-1	TRBJ2-5	-	-	TGCGCCAGCACTCCCGGACAGAAACAAGAGACCCAGTACTTC	CASTPGQKQETQYF
TRBV5-3	TRBJ2-1	-	TRBD2	TGTGCCAGAAGCATGGCGGCTAGCGGTTGGGTACGATGTGAGCAGTTCTTC	CARSMAASGWVRCEQFF
TRBV6-6	TRBJ2-7	-	TRBD1	TGTGCCAGCACCCTATACATCACAGGGGGCGAGCAGTACTTC	CASTLYITGGEQYF
TRBV12-5	TRBJ1-1	-	TRBD1	TGTGCTAGTGGTTTGACAGGGGGGAACACTGAAGCTTTCTTT	CASGLTGGNTEAFF
TRBV6-6	TRBJ1-4	-	-	TGTGCCAGCAGTTCGAGCCTCCCCGGGGCTAATGAAAAACTGTTTTTT	CASSSSLPGANEKLFF
TRBV19	TRBJ1-2	-	TRBD1	TGTGCCAGTAGTATACGCGGGACAGGGGGTTTAACCTTC	CASSIRGTGGLTF
TRBV30	TRBJ1-3	-	-	TGTGCCTGTTCTACAGGGAACTCTGGAAACACCATATATTTT	CACSTGNSGNTIYF
TRBV27	TRBJ2-1	-	-	TGTGCCAGCAGTTTCACGGCGGGTGGGTCCTACAATGAGCAGTTCTTC	CASSFTAGGSYNEQFF
TRBV21-1	TRBJ1-1	-	-	TGTGCCAGCAGCAAAAAATATTCGAACCGTAGGAACACTGAAGCTTTCTTT	CASSKKYSNRRNTEAFF
TRBV30	TRBJ2-7	-	TRBD1	TGTGCCTGGCAGGGGGTAGAATACTACGAGCAGTACTTC	CAWQGVEYYEQYF
TRBV5-6	TRBJ1-6	-	-	TGTGCCAGCAGCAATCAGCCGGAGAGAACTAATTCACCCCTCCACTTT	CASSNQPERTNSPLHF
TRBV5-1	TRBJ1-1	-	TRBD1	TGCGCCAGCAGCGCTTCGACAGGGTTGAACACTGAAGCTTTCTTT	CASSASTGLNTEAFF
TRBV11-2	TRBJ2-4	-	-	TGTGCCAGCAGCTTAGATAGTTCAGACATGAGGGCGGCTGATATGGACATTCAGTACTTC	CASSLDSSDMRAADMDIQYF
TRBV5-1	TRBJ2-7	-	TRBD1	TGCGCCAGCAGTTCCGGGACAGGGGCCTACGAGCAGTACTTC	CASSSGTGAYEQYF
TRBV5-5	TRBJ1-2	-	-	TGTGCCAGCAGCTTGGACCCCGGCCGGGGAGGCTACACCTTC	CASSLDPGRGGYTF
TRBV18	TRBJ1-4	-	TRBD1	TGTGCCAGCTCCCCGGGACAGAATAATGAAAAACTGTTTTTT	CASSPGQNNEKLFF
TRBV28	TRBJ1-2	-	-	TGTGCCAGCAGTTTAGTGGGGGAGGATGGCTACACCTTC	CASSLVGEDGYTF
TRBV19	TRBJ2-1	-	-	TGTGCCAGTGGGGGAGGAGCGACTTACAATGAGCAGTTCTTC	CASGGGATYNEQFF
TRBV2	TRBJ2-2	-	-	TGTGCCAGCAGAGCCCGAAGTATTAACACCGGGGAGCTGTTTTTT	CASRARSINTGELFF
TRBV19	TRBJ1-5	-	-	TGTGCCAGTAGTATAGGGTACGGTAGCAATCAGCCCCAGCATTTT	CASSIGYGSNQPQHF
TRBV18	TRBJ2-7	-	TRBD1	TGTGCCAGCTCAGCCGGACAGGGGACGGTTGGTGAGCAGTACTTC	CASSAGQGTVGEQYF
TRBV9	TRBJ1-2	-	-	TGTGCCAGCAGCGTAGGCGGGGGATATTATGGCTACACCTTC	CASSVGGGYYGYTF
TRBV10-2	TRBJ1-1	-	-	TGCGCCAGCAGTGACCTTACACGGAACACTGAAGCTTTCTTT	CASSDLTRNTEAFF
TRBV30	TRBJ1-6	-	-	TGTGCCTGTGGGGAGAATTCACCCCTCCACTTT	CACGENSPLHF
TRBV27	TRBJ2-5	once	TRBD1	TGTGCCAGCAGTTCACAGGGGCGCCCTGGTACCCAGTACTTC	CASSSQGRPGTQYF
TRBV7-9	TRBJ2-1	-	-	TGTGCCAGCAGCTTATTGCGAAATGAGCAGTTCTTC	CASSLLRNEQFF
TRBV27	TRBJ2-6	-	-	TGTGCCAGCAGTTCCGCCCCTGGGAGCGCTTCTGGGGCCAACGTCCTGACTTTC	CASSSAPGSASGANVLTF
TRBV18	TRBJ2-5	-	TRBD1	TGTGCCAGCTCACCGGACAGGGGGCGAGGGACCCAGTACTTC	CASSPDRGRGTQYF
TRBV28	TRBJ2-4	-	-	TGTGCCAGCAGCCGGGTGGCGGTAGCCAAAAACATTCAGTACTTC	CASSRVAVAKNIQYF
TRBV9	TRBJ1-2	-	-	TGTGCCAGCAGCCGCACCGGCACGGGTGGCTACACCTTC	CASSRTGTGGYTF
TRBV4-2	TRBJ1-2	-	TRBD1	TGTGCCAGCAGCCACCATAACAGGGGAGAAAATGGCTACACCTTC	CASSHHNRGENGYTF
TRBV7-9	TRBJ1-1	-	TRBD1	TGTGCCAGCAGCCTAAGTCCTTATACCGGGACAGGGACGAACACTGAAGCTTTCTTT	CASSLSPYTGTGTNTEAFF
TRBV5-1	TRBJ2-1	-	TRBD2	TGCGCCAGCAGCTTAAGCCCAGCGGGAGTGTACAATGAGCAGTTCTTC	CASSLSPAGVYNEQFF
TRBV30	TRBJ1-6	-	-	TGTGCCTGGAGTGTACGATCGGGGGTCAATTCACCCCTCCACTTT	CAWSVRSGVNSPLHF
TRBV9	TRBJ2-7	-	TRBD1	TGTGCCAGCAGCGCTCCGGGACAGGGGTTCCACGAGCAGTACTTC	CASSAPGQGFHEQYF
TRBV4-1	TRBJ2-4	-	-	TGCGCCAGCAGACCCTTTGGTGGGGGCTTGGTAAACATTCAGTACTTC	CASRPFGGGLVNIQYF
TRBV4-2	TRBJ1-1	-	-	TGTGCCAGCAGCCAAGAAGGGGTCGGCCTCGAAGCTTTCTTT	CASSQEGVGLEAFF
TRBV4-2	TRBJ2-7	once	TRBD2	TGTGCCAGCAGCCAACTAGCGGGAGGGCCTTACGAGCAGTACTTC	CASSQLAGGPYEQYF
TRBV7-9	TRBJ2-7	-	TRBD1	TGTGCCAGCAGCGCACGGACAGGGTGGAACGACGAGCAGTACTTC	CASSARTGWNDEQYF
TRBV28	TRBJ2-1	-	-	TGTGCCAGCAGTTCAAGAAAGAGGCCTAACAATGAGCAGTTCTTC	CASSSRKRPNNEQFF
TRBV11-2	TRBJ1-1	-	-	TGTGCCAGCAGCCCAACCCCCATTCCCTCGGGGGAAGAAGCTTTCTTT	CASSPTPIPSGEEAFF
TRBV5-1	TRBJ1-5	-	-	TGCGCCAGCAGCTTGGCTTCAGGGAGCAATCAGCCCCAGCATTTT	CASSLASGSNQPQHF
TRBV4-1	TRBJ2-3	-	TRBD2	TGCGCCAGCAGCCAAGGAGCGGGGGGAACGCAGTATTTT	CASSQGAGGTQYF
TRBV6-6	TRBJ1-5	-	TRBD1	TGTGCCAGCAGGAGACCGGGACAGGGGAGTCAGCCCCAGCATTTT	CASRRPGQGSQPQHF
TRBV29-1	TRBJ2-1	-	TRBD2	TGCAGCGTTCGCTTAGCGGGAGGATACAATGAGCAGTTCTTC	CSVRLAGGYNEQFF
TRBV4-1	TRBJ2-6	-	TRBD2	TGCGCCAGCAGGCGGGGGGCATCCTTATTCACTCCGGGGGCCAACGTCCTGACTTTC	CASRRGASLFTPGANVLTF
TRBV5-1	TRBJ2-5	-	-	TGCGCCAGCAGCTTGGGTCGGCAGGTCCAAGAGACCCAGTACTTC	CASSLGRQVQETQYF
TRBV29-1	TRBJ1-2	-	TRBD1	TGCAGCGTCGCCCGGGGACAGATCTATGGCTACACCTTC	CSVARGQIYGYTF
TRBV21-1	TRBJ1-5	-	-	TGTGCCAGCCGGGACAGGGGATTGAGCAATCAGCCCCAGCATTTT	CASRDRGLSNQPQHF
TRBV10-3	TRBJ2-5	-	TRBD1	TGTGCCACGGGACAGCAAGAGACCCAGTACTTC	CATGQQETQYF
TRBV7-9	TRBJ2-1	-	TRBD1	TGTGCCAGCAGCCCACGAGCGTCGACAGGGGGATACTCCTACAATGAGCAGTTCTTC	CASSPRASTGGYSYNEQFF
TRBV5-1	TRBJ2-7	-	TRBD2	TGCGCCAGCAGCCCGCTTCTGGCTAGCGGAACCTACGAGCAGTACTTC	CASSPLLASGTYEQYF
TRBV2	TRBJ2-4	-	TRBD1	TGTGCCAGCAGTGCTGGACAGGGGACAAACATTCAGTACTTC	CASSAGQGTNIQYF
TRBV6-5	TRBJ2-2	-	-	TGTGCCAGCATTCAGGGAAAAACCGGGGAGCTGTTTTTT	CASIQGKTGELFF
TRBV28	TRBJ2-1	-	TRBD2	TGTGCCAGCAGTTTGTCGAGGTTAGCGGGAGGGGTCTACAATGAGCAGTTCTTC	CASSLSRLAGGVYNEQFF
TRBV19	TRBJ2-5	-	-	TGTGCCAGTGCGGACAGAAACCAAGAGACCCAGTACTTC	CASADRNQETQYF
TRBV18	TRBJ2-5	-	TRBD2	TGTGCCAGCTCACCACCTAGGAGTTCACTAGCGGGCCAAGAGACCCAGTACTTC	CASSPPRSSLAGQETQYF